Only a few counts were recorded for the clone carrying this T cell receptor (beta chain). This CDR3 is built from 17 residues. After removal of 3 bases from V and 1 base from J, the junction contained 7 bases not matched to a gene. In germline, CDR1 is LGHNA, CDR2 YSLEER. The data belong to a study of blood T cell repertoires in COVID-19. Study overall: Some COVID-19 samples were acute and others convalescent; all came from the United States, Italy and Spain. Nucleic acid was either cDNA or gDNA, and it came from T cells, B-cell-depleted T cells, or PBMCs.

In the original workflow: Using reference gene primer amplification, nucleated cell counts were estimated. The data were produced by immunoSEQ multiplex PCR, yet TCRdb's version contains in-frame clones alone and is incomplete. The V and J calls and clone size are taken from that table; D and trimming were inferred from the DNA. Here the sample spans approximately 72,000 clones, more than 80% being singletons. The specimen was peripheral blood. V gene TRBV4-3 combines with J gene TRBJ2-3; 10 nucleotides agree with TRBD2. The sequence was obtained from a woman of 80 years or more with active or convalescent COVID-19. CDR3 amino acids: CASSQDSTSGGTDTQYF. The DNA for the CDR3 is TGCGCCAGCAGCCAGGACAGTACTAGCGGGGGCACAGATACGCAGTATTTT.